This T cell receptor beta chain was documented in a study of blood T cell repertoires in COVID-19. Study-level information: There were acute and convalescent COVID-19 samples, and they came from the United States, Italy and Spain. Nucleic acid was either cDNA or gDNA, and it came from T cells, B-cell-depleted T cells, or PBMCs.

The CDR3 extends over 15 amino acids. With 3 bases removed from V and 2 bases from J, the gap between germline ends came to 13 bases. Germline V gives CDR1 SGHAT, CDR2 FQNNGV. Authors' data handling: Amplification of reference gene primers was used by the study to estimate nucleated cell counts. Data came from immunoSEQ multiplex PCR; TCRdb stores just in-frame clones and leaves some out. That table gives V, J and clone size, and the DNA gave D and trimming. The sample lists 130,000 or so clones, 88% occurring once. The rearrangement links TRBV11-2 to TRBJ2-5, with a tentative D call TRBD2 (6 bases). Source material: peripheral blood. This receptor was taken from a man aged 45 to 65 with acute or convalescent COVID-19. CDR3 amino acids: CASSFRGSSQETQYF. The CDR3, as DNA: TGTGCCAGCAGCTTCCGGGGGTCCTCTCAAGAGACCCAGTACTTC.